The present entry profiles one TCR beta chain with its context. What it binds is not known. The data were taken from a study of cytomegalovirus exposure and HLA in healthy donors. Findings of the study overall: Sequencing likely caused a cluster of highly shared sequence variants. Later analysis suggested links between common viral pathogens and several top significant clusters. A later analysis revealed that TCR association rates differed between HLA loci, peaking at DRB1 and bottoming out at HLA-C. A later analysis reportedly identified an Asian-associated ancestry cluster as carrying fewer N-insertions than the approximately 640-donor mean.

The PCR ran on 60 Vbeta and 13 Jbeta primers. The repertoire was sequenced with immunoSEQ multiplex PCR; TCRdb's copy has only in-frame clones and lacks some. The sample consists of roughly 120,000 clones, 73% of them appearing once. This CDR3 spans 16 amino acids. Trimming at V came to 0 bases and at J to 5 bases, leaving 11 bases not matched to a gene. Germline CDR1 is SGHRS and CDR2 is YFSETQ. The V and J genes are TRBV5-1 and TRBJ2-7, with 7 positions matching TRBD2. The receptor was derived from a man in his sixties in good health and CMV-seropositive. The specimen sequenced was PBMCs. The DNA of the CDR3 is TGCGCCAGCAGCTTGGTTCTCCCCGGAGCGGGACACGAGCAGTACTTC. It encodes CASSLVLPGAGHEQYF.